This TCR beta chain was sequenced during a study of radiation and T cells in renal cell carcinoma. Time point specified: blood 4 weeks post-SBRT, at nephrectomy. Specified treatment: 15 Gy SBRT to primary tumor, nephrectomy 4 weeks later. TCRdb's table, derived via immunoSEQ multiplex PCR, lists solely in-frame clones and lacks some. The table has about 86,000 clones, around four fifths seen once. The sequence was obtained from a man aged 50-59 years with renal cell carcinoma. The specimen was blood, collected from a patient whose treatment included radiotherapy and nephrectomy.

CDR3: CATSRDGTLSYNEQFF. The CDR3 DNA sequence: TGTGCCACCAGCAGAGATGGGACCCTCTCCTACAATGAGCAGTTCTTC. J is TRBJ2-1 and V is TRBV15; the D gene could be TRBD1 or TRBD2 (5 bases each). The length of the CDR3 is 16 residues. Per germline, CDR1 LNHNV and CDR2 YYDKDF (reference sequence). V was pared by 0 bases and J by 0 bases, with 9 bases between.